The 10 T cell receptor beta chains below all came from one sample that was sequenced in a study of CD4 T cells in relation to SARS-CoV-2 and coronaviruses. The data were produced by immunoSEQ multiplex PCR, yet TCRdb's version contains in-frame clones alone and is incomplete. The table has about 38,000 clones, approximately 82% seen once. The antigens of these receptors remain unknown. Sequenced sample: naive CD4+ T cells from PBMCs, cultured in vitro. This sample's subset: naive CD4+ T cells isolated by negative enrichment. The source of these receptors is an adult with COVID-19.

The chain couples TRBV2 to TRBJ1-1; 7 bases map to TRBD1. Germline V gene data show CDR1 as SNHLY and CDR2 as FYNNEI. V shed 8 bases and J 0 bases; nucleotides not matched to a gene: 12. The CDR3 covers 16 residues. CDR3 sequence reads: CASYQGEMALNTEAFF. The CDR3 nucleotides are TGTGCCAGCTATCAGGGGGAAATGGCCTTGAACACTGAAGCTTTCTTT.

The V and J genes are TRBV7-9 and TRBJ1-5, with D unresolved. CDR1 is SEHNR and CDR2 is FQNEAQ in the germline V gene (reference sequence). V was shortened by 5 bases and J by 2 bases, with 10 bases between the two germline ends. The CDR3 sequence is 14 residues long. The CDR3 nucleotides are TGTGCCAGCAGCGACGCTTCGGGCAATCAGCCCCAGCATTTT. Protein: CASSDASGNQPQHF.

V usage is TRBV29-1 and J usage is TRBJ2-5, with 7 positions matching TRBD2. The junction had 8 bases not matched to a gene; V was cut back by 3 bases and J by 4 bases. Germline V gene lookup returns CDR1 SQVTM and CDR2 ANQGSEA. The CDR3 sequence is 14 residues long. DNA for the CDR3: TGCAGCGTTGAGGGCGGGAGATCGGCAGAGACCCAGTACTTC. It is translated as CSVEGGRSAETQYF.

The chain is built from TRBV5-1 and TRBJ2-3; D perhaps matches TRBD2 (5 bases). CDR1 and CDR2 from the germline V gene are SGHRS and YFSETQ. There are 14 residues in the CDR3. The V gene lost 3 bases and the J gene lost 3 bases, with 11 bases spanning the gap. The DNA for the CDR3 is TGCGCCAGCAGCTACAGCTCGGGGACAGATACGCAGTATTTT. Translated, it gives CASSYSSGTDTQYF. Full variable domain (outside the CDR3, taken from reference TRBV5-1 and TRBJ2-3): KAGVTQTPRYLIKTRGQQVTLSCSPISGHRSVSWYQQTPGQGLQFLFEYFSETQRNKGNFPGRFSGRQFSNSRSEMNVSTLELGDSALYLCASSYSSGTDTQYFGPGTRLTVL.

The rearrangement joins TRBV7-9 to TRBJ2-7, with a weak D call TRBD1 (6 bases). The CDR3 covers 13 residues. CDR1 is SEHNR and CDR2 is FQNEAQ in the germline V gene (reference sequence). V gave up 4 bases and J gave up 3 bases, with 10 bases separating them. DNA for the CDR3: TGTGCCAGCAGCTCAACAGGGATCTACGAGCAGTACTTC. It codes for CASSSTGIYEQYF.

The V gene is TRBV3-1 (or the pseudogene TRBV3-2), the J gene TRBJ1-2; D unclear. V was shortened by 1 base and J by 0 bases, with 9 bases between the two germline ends. Germline V lookup: CDR1 LGHDT, CDR2 YNNKEL (reference sequence). CDR3 length equals 15 residues. The CDR3 spells CASSQVNRANYGYTF. As DNA, the CDR3 is TGTGCCAGCAGCCAAGTAAACAGAGCTAACTATGGCTACACCTTC.

The gene calls are TRBV7-3 and TRBJ2-5; 13 bases map to TRBD2. With 1 base clipped from V and 4 bases from J, the junction kept 6 bases outside the gene matches. Germline loops: CDR1 SGHTA, CDR2 FQGTGA. The CDR3 extends over 17 amino acids. The CDR3 loop is CASSLRRLAGGRETQYF. The CDR3, as DNA: TGTGCCAGCAGCTTAAGGAGACTAGCGGGAGGCAGAGAGACCCAGTACTTC. Full variable domain (missing parts from reference TRBV7-3 and TRBJ2-5): GAGVSQTPSNKVTEKGKYVELRCDPISGHTALYWYRQSLGQGPEFLIYFQGTGAADDSGLPNDRFFAVRPEGSVSTLKIQRTERGDSAVYLCASSLRRLAGGRETQYFGPGTRLLVL.

J is TRBJ1-6 and V is TRBV28; tentative D call: TRBD1 (6 bases). CDR1 MDHEN and CDR2 SYDVKM come from the germline V gene. The CDR3 is 18 amino acids. Trimming took 3 bases from V and 0 from J, leaving 15 bases between them. CDR3 coding DNA: TGTGCCAGCAGTTTTAGGCAGGGGATAACCTCCTATAATTCACCCCTCCACTTT. It translates to CASSFRQGITSYNSPLHF.

The chain couples TRBV11-2 to TRBJ1-3; D is unresolved. The CDR3 sequence is 18 residues long. Germline CDR1 reads SGHAT; CDR2 reads FQNNGV. Trimming took 8 bases from V and 0 from J, leaving 23 bases between them. The CDR3 sequence: CASSNLAGRGDSGNTIYF. As DNA, the CDR3 is TGTGCCAGCTCGAATCTAGCGGGTAGAGGAGACTCTGGAAACACCATATATTTT.

The V and J genes are TRBV6-2 or TRBV6-3 and TRBJ2-6; no firm D call. Germline V lookup: CDR1 MNHEY, CDR2 SVGEGT. This CDR3 comprises 13 residues. Trimming left V 6 bases short and J 0 bases short, with 3 bases between. In nucleotides, the CDR3 is TGTGCCAGCAGCCGCTCTGGGGCCAACGTCCTGACTTTC. This encodes CASSRSGANVLTF.